Included here is one T cell receptor beta chain sequence, with context. This CDR3 is 15 amino acids long. With 2 bases removed from V and 0 bases from J, the gap between germline ends came to 9 bases. CDR1 SGHAT and CDR2 FQNNGV come from the germline V gene. This sample was taken from a study of neoadjuvant anti-PD-1 for oral cavity cancer. Study-level information: Non-progressing patients received a fourth nivolumab dose near day 43, then surgery on days 50-56.

Stated time point: after neoadjuvant nivolumab, at surgical resection. Survey sequencing of tumors mostly used roughly 4.8 ug DNA, two replicates. Sequencing was performed with immunoSEQ multiplex PCR; in TCRdb, only in-frame clones are kept and a portion is missing. The sample yields a few thousand clones, approximately 53% seen once. The clonotype comes from a person aged 35 to 85 with oral cavity squamous cell carcinoma. The material sequenced was tumor tissue, taken after nivolumab (anti-PD-1) treatment. The V gene is TRBV11-2, the J gene TRBJ2-3; no definite D call. The chain's CDR3 is CASSLIGGSTDTQYF. The CDR3, as DNA: TGTGCCAGCAGCTTAATCGGTGGTAGCACAGATACGCAGTATTTT.